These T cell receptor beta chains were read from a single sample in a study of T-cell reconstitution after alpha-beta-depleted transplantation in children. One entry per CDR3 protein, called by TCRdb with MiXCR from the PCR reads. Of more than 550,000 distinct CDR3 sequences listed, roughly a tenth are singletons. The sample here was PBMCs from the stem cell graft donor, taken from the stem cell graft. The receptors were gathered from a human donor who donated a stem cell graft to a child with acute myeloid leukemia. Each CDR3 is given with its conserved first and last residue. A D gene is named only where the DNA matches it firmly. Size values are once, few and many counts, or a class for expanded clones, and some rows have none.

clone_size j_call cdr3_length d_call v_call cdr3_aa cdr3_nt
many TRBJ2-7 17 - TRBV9 CASSGGEARRGSYEQYF TGTGCCAGCAGCGGAGGGGAGGCTCGCCGGGGCTCCTACGAGCAGTACTTC
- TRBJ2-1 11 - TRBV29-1 CSVGAGYEQFF TGCAGCGTTGGGGCAGGGTATGAGCAGTTCTTC
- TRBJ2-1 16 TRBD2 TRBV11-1 CASSLALAGYYNEQFF TGTGCCAGCAGCTTAGCGCTAGCGGGGTACTACAATGAGCAGTTCTTC
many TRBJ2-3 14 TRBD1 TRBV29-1 CSVDNQGATDTQYF TGCAGCGTTGATAACCAGGGGGCAACAGATACGCAGTATTTT
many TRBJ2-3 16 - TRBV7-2 CASSPTGRPSTDTQYF TGTGCCAGCAGCCCCACCGGCAGGCCTAGCACAGATACGCAGTATTTT
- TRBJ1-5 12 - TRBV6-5 CASSIPGRPQHF TGTGCCAGCAGTATCCCTGGGAGGCCCCAGCATTTT
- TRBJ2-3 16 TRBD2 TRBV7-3 CASSLTGGRSTDTQYF TGTGCCAGCAGCTTAACCGGCGGGAGGAGCACAGATACGCAGTATTTT
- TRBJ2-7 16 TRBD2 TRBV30 CAWSVSRASGRYEQYF TGTGCCTGGAGTGTAAGCCGGGCTAGCGGCCGATACGAGCAGTACTTC
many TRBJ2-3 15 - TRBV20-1 CSATPRRLSTDTQYF TGCAGTGCTACCCCCAGGAGACTATCCACAGATACGCAGTATTTT
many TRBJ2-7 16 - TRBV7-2 CASSRSGAGLTYEQYF TGTGCCAGCAGTCGTTCGGGGGCAGGGCTTACCTACGAGCAGTACTTC
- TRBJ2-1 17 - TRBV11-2 CASSLNPGGLRYNEQFF TGTGCCAGCAGCCTTAATCCTGGGGGCTTGCGCTACAATGAGCAGTTCTTC
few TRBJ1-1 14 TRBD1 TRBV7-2 CASRLTGAGTEAFF TGTGCCAGCAGGCTGACAGGGGCGGGCACTGAAGCTTTCTTT
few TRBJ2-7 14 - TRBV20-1 CSARGRRGSYEQYF TGCAGTGCTAGAGGTCGCAGGGGCTCCTACGAGCAGTACTTC
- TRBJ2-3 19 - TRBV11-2 CASSLGQGRGKGLSDTQYF TGTGCCAGCAGCTTGGGGCAGGGGCGAGGTAAAGGCCTATCAGATACGCAGTATTTT
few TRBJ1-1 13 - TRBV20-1 CSAPDSWNTEAFF TGCAGTGCTCCGGACAGCTGGAACACTGAAGCTTTCTTT